This TCR beta chain was sequenced during a study of CD8+CD57+ T cells in acquired aplastic anemia. The wider study: Sorted CD4+ plus CD8+ cells gave DNA averaging roughly 3.5 ug. Study outcomes and limitations: Approximately 28 CD8+ CDR3 sequences were shared between patients and controls. In CD8+ cells, Simpson's diversity showed no significant difference between patients and controls.

The length of the CDR3 is 15 residues. The J segment lost 3 bases and the V segment lost 3 bases, leaving 4 bases of the junction unmatched. Germline values: CDR1 LNHDA, CDR2 SQIVND (reference sequence). This clonotype was recorded at least ten times. Its specificity is not known. The template for TCR beta VDJ and CDR3 sequence profiling was genomic DNA. TCRdb ran MiXCR on the reads and lists one entry per CDR3 protein. The sample includes 150,000 or so distinct CDR3 sequences, less than 60% seen only once; the top ten take under 3.5%. Those patients picked for sequencing had displayed CD8+CD57+ cell expansion on flow cytometry. Patients uniformly had severe acquired aplastic anemia.

The chain uses TRBV19 and TRBJ1-2; 10 bases match TRBD1. Source material: sorted CD4+, CD8+, or CD8+CD57+ T cells (not recorded which) from PBMCs. This receptor was identified in a human donor with aplastic anemia. This CDR3 is CASSIWTGGYYGYTF. As DNA, the CDR3 is TGTGCCAGTAGTATCTGGACAGGGGGATACTATGGCTACACCTTC.